This passage covers 14 T cell receptor beta chains from one sample sequenced in a study of response to subunit inactivated influenza vaccine. TCRdb re-analysed the RT-PCR reads in MiXCR, keeping a single row per CDR3 protein. The sample includes about 240,000 distinct CDR3 sequences, 10% to 15% of them seen just once. The sample consisted of non-naive T cells sorted from PBMCs, taken less than 15 days before vaccination. These receptors were collected from a man aged 50-60 years who received an inactivated influenza vaccine.

The J gene is TRBJ1-2, the V gene TRBV4-3; D gene unclear. This CDR3 is 13 amino acids long. Trimming pared 1 base from V and 3 bases from J, leaving 6 bases between. Germline V gene lookup returns CDR1 LGHNA and CDR2 YSLEER. CDR3 coding DNA: TGCGCCAGCAGCCAAGCGGTTGACTATGGCTACACCTTC. It translates to CASSQAVDYGYTF.

At least ten counts were recorded for this clonotype. CDR3: CASSYRRDRGSTYEQYF. The CDR3 DNA reads as TGTGCCAGCAGCTACAGACGGGACAGGGGATCAACCTACGAGCAGTACTTC. This chain joins TRBV6-2 or TRBV6-3 and TRBJ2-7, with 10 nucleotides matching TRBD1. The CDR3 sequence is 17 residues long. V shed 6 bases and J 2 bases; nucleotides not matched to a gene: 13. Germline V gene sequence: CDR1 MNHEY, CDR2 SVGEGT.

This clonotype showed up just a few times. This chain links TRBV20-1 with TRBJ1-2, with 8 nucleotides matching TRBD1. The germline CDR1 and CDR2 sequences are DFQATT and SNEGSKA (reference sequence). CDR3 length equals 13 residues. V shed 6 bases and J 4 bases; nucleotides not matched to a gene: 7. The CDR3 is CSATRGQGYGYTF. The CDR3 DNA sequence: TGCAGTGCAACCAGGGGGCAGGGCTATGGCTACACCTTC.

This clonotype has ten or more counts. The CDR3: CASSRASGYNEQFF. CDR3 in DNA: TGCGCCAGCAGCCGGGCTAGCGGATACAATGAGCAGTTCTTC. V usage is TRBV5-1 and J usage is TRBJ2-1; 7 nucleotides match TRBD2. This CDR3 comprises 14 residues. V was clipped by 4 bases and J by 4 bases; unmatched bases: 5. Germline lookup yields CDR1 SGHRS and CDR2 YFSETQ. The full variable domain, completed using reference TRBV5-1 and TRBJ2-1, is KAGVTQTPRYLIKTRGQQVTLSCSPISGHRSVSWYQQTPGQGLQFLFEYFSETQRNKGNFPGRFSGRQFSNSRSEMNVSTLELGDSALYLCASSRASGYNEQFFGPGTRLTVL.

This clonotype was observed a few times. The J gene is TRBJ1-2, the V gene TRBV12-3 or TRBV12-4, with TRBD1 matching over 7 bases. The CDR3 contains 15 residues. V lost 1 base to trimming and J lost 3 bases; unmatched junction nucleotides: 5. CDR3 DNA sequence: TGTGCCAGCAGTTTAGAGGGGGCCAATTACTATGGCTACACCTTC. Translation: CASSLEGANYYGYTF.

As to this clonotype: One end of the junction does not line up with germline, which may come from a read error. The gene calls are TRBV5-5 and TRBJ2-3; TRBD2 matches 7 bases. Germline values: CDR1 SGHKS, CDR2 YYEKEE (reference sequence). The CDR3 has 15 residues. The CDR3 DNA is TGTGCCATCAGCTTGCGAGCGGGAACCACAGATACGCAGTATTTT. Encoded protein: CAISLRAGTTDTQYF.

This clonotype has at least ten counts. J is TRBJ2-3 and V is TRBV4-3, with a weak D call TRBD2 (5 bases). Trimming took off 0 bases at V and 3 bases at J, with 22 bases between the two ends. Germline V gives CDR1 LGHNA, CDR2 YSLEER. The CDR3 consists of 19 residues. The CDR3 region has the DNA TGCGCCAGCAGCCAAGAAGCCCCCCGAGGGCCGGCAGTAACAGATACGCAGTATTTT. It codes for CASSQEAPRGPAVTDTQYF.

The genes are TRBV20-1 and TRBJ1-2; 9 positions match TRBD1. The trim removed 8 bases at V and 7 bases at J, leaving 11 bases unmatched. The V gene's germline CDR1 is DFQATT and CDR2 SNEGSKA (reference sequence). The CDR3 is 13 amino acids. The CDR3 DNA sequence: TGCAGTCCAAACAGGGGGCGATCGCCTGGCTACACCTTC. It codes for CSPNRGRSPGYTF.

The rearrangement uses TRBV12-3 or TRBV12-4 and TRBJ2-3, with 9 bases matching TRBD1. This CDR3 comprises 17 residues. The V gene end was trimmed by 5 bases and the J gene end by 1 base; junction bases not matched to a gene: 10. This CDR3 is CASSLGRGQGRTDTQYF. The CDR3 nucleotides are TGTGCCAGCAGTCTAGGACGGGGACAGGGTCGCACAGATACGCAGTATTTT.

This clonotype showed up many times. The rearrangement uses TRBV6-1 and TRBJ2-7, with D perhaps TRBD1 (6 bases). Germline CDR1 and CDR2: MNHNS and SASEGT. The V gene lost 7 bases and the J gene lost 0 bases, with 13 bases spanning the gap. CDR3 size: 14 residues. CDR3 nucleotides: TGTGCCAGCACTGGACAGCGGAGCTCCTACGAGCAGTACTTC. Its protein product is CASTGQRSSYEQYF.

This clonotype showed up many times. The genes are TRBV20-1 and TRBJ2-7; D is undetermined. The CDR3 length is 10 residues. The germline V and J ends were trimmed by 3 bases and 2 bases, with 2 bases remaining between them. Germline CDR1 is DFQATT and CDR2 is SNEGSKA (reference sequence). In DNA form, the CDR3 reads TGCAGTGCTAGTCCCTACGAGCAGTACTTC. This codes for CSASPYEQYF.

J is TRBJ2-7 and V is TRBV5-1; 8 nucleotides align to TRBD1. CDR1 is SGHRS and CDR2 is YFSETQ in the germline V gene. This CDR3 region has 15 residues. The junction had 6 bases not matched to a gene; V was cut back by 0 bases and J by 4 bases. The CDR3 loop reads CASSLDTGGTYEQYF. CDR3 sequence (DNA): TGCGCCAGCAGCTTGGACACAGGGGGTACGTACGAGCAGTACTTC. The variable domain in full, completed from reference TRBV5-1 and TRBJ2-7, reads KAGVTQTPRYLIKTRGQQVTLSCSPISGHRSVSWYQQTPGQGLQFLFEYFSETQRNKGNFPGRFSGRQFSNSRSEMNVSTLELGDSALYLCASSLDTGGTYEQYFGPGTRLTVT.

A remark on this clonotype: A clone one base away is much larger, so this may be a read error. This rearrangement joins TRBV20-1 to TRBJ2-7; D is uncertain. The V gene's germline CDR1 is DFQATT and CDR2 SNEGSKA (reference sequence). Trimming pared 5 bases from V and 3 bases from J, leaving 5 bases between. The CDR3 covers 10 residues. CDR3 region: CSAWSYEQYF. CDR3 coding DNA: TGCAGTGCTTGGAGCTACGAGCAGTACTTC.

The chain is built from TRBV12-3 or TRBV12-4 and TRBJ2-3, with 10 bases matching TRBD1. The CDR3 sequence is 14 residues long. V gave up 7 bases and J gave up 8 bases; unmatched junction bases: 9. Here the CDR3 reads CASTRDRGFGTQYF. The DNA of the CDR3 is TGTGCCAGCACTCGGGACAGGGGTTTCGGTACGCAGTATTTT.